This T cell receptor (beta chain) was profiled in a study of neoadjuvant anti-PD-1 for oral cavity cancer. Study in general: Patients mostly received three to four biweekly nivolumab doses at 3 mg/kg before surgery. Patients without progression got a fourth dose around day 43.

Notes on this clone: The antigen is undetermined.

Specified time point: after neoadjuvant nivolumab, at surgical resection. Patients had newly diagnosed, untreated stage II-IVA oral cavity squamous cell carcinoma. Overall study results and limits: Expansion of preexisting intratumoral clones was suggested to aid response.

Trimming removed 0 bases at V and 6 bases at J, with 19 bases between. The CDR3 length is 17 residues. Germline V gene lookup returns CDR1 SGHAT and CDR2 FQNNGV. The protocol was immunoSEQ multiplex PCR, while the TCRdb copy is restricted to in-frame clones and leaves out a portion. The sample lists around 25,000 clones, 27% occurring once. V usage is TRBV11-2 and J usage is TRBJ2-3; TRBD2 is a possible D gene (5 bases). The sequence was collected from a person aged 40 to 85 with oral cavity squamous cell carcinoma. The specimen comprised tumor tissue, sampled after nivolumab (anti-PD-1) treatment. The CDR3 here is CASSLDARTGKWDTQYF. DNA for the CDR3: TGTGCCAGCAGCTTAGACGCCAGGACGGGGAAGTGGGATACGCAGTATTTT.